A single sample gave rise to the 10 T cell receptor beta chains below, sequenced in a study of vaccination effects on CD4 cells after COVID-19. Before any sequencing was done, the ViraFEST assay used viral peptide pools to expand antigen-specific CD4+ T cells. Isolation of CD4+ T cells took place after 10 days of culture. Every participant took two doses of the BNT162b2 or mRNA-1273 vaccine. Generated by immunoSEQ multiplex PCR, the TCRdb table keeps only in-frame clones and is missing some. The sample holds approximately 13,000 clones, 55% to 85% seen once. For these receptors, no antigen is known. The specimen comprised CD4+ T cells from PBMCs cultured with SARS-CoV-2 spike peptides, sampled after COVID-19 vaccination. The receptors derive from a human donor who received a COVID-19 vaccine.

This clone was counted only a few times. The CDR3: CASIPSEGGYTF. In nucleotides, the CDR3 is TGTGCCAGCATCCCCAGTGAGGGGGGCTACACCTTC. The chain links TRBV7-9 to TRBJ1-2; tentatively, D is TRBD1 (5 bases). The germline CDR1 and CDR2 sequences are SEHNR and FQNEAQ (reference sequence). There are 12 residues in the CDR3. V gave up 7 bases and J gave up 8 bases, with 14 bases separating them.

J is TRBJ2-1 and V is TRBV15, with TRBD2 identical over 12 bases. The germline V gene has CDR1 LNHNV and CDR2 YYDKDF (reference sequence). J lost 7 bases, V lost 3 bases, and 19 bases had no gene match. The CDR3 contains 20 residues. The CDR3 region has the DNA TGTGCCACCAGCAGTAAACCGGGACTAGCGGGCTGGGAGGGGAGAAATGAGCAGTTCTTC. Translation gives CATSSKPGLAGWEGRNEQFF.

The CDR3: CASSPTPPGTGANEQYF. CDR3 sequence (DNA): TGTGCCAGCTCACCAACGCCCCCCGGGACAGGGGCCAACGAGCAGTACTTC. The genes are TRBV18 and TRBJ2-7, with 10 bases aligning to TRBD1. V shed 2 bases, J shed 5 bases, and the junction held 12 bases outside the gene matches. CDR1 KGHSH and CDR2 LQKENI come from the germline V gene. The CDR3 length is 17 residues. The variable domain in full, with the rest retrieved from reference TRBV18 and TRBJ2-7, is NAGVMQNPRHLVRRRGQEARLRCSPMKGHSHVYWYRQLPEEGLKFMVYLQKENIIDESGMPKERFSAEFPKEGPSILRIQQVVRGDSAAYFCASSPTPPGTGANEQYFGPGTRLTVT.

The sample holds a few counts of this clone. CDR3 nucleotide sequence: TGTGCCAGCAGCTTAAGGACAAATGAGCAGTTCTTC. The encoded protein is CASSLRTNEQFF. The chain joins TRBV7-2 to TRBJ2-1, with D possibly matching TRBD1 (5 bases). In germline, CDR1 is SGHTA, CDR2 FQGNSA. Trimming took off 2 bases at V and 7 bases at J, with 6 bases between the two ends. The length of the CDR3 is 12 residues.

CDR3 sequence (DNA): TGTGCCAGTAGCTCCTCACCGGGACAGGGTCGAGAAAAACTGTTTTTT. This gives the protein CASSSSPGQGREKLFF. The V and J genes are TRBV19 and TRBJ1-4; 9 bases fit TRBD1. After removal of 6 bases from V and 8 bases from J, the junction contained 13 bases not matched to a gene. CDR3 length: 16 amino acids. Germline V gene lookup returns CDR1 LNHDA and CDR2 SQIVND (reference sequence).

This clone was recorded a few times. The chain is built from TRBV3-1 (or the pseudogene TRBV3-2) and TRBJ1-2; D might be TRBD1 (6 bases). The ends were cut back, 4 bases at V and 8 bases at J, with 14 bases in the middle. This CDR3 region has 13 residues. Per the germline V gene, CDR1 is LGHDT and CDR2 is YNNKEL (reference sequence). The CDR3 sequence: CASSRTDGGGYTF. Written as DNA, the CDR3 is TGTGCCAGCAGCCGGACAGACGGCGGCGGCTACACCTTC.

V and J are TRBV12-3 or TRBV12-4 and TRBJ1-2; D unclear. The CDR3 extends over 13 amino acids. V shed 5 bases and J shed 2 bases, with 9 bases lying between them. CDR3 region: CASSPGSNYGYTF. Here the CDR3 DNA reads TGTGCCAGCAGTCCGGGGTCCAACTATGGCTACACCTTC.

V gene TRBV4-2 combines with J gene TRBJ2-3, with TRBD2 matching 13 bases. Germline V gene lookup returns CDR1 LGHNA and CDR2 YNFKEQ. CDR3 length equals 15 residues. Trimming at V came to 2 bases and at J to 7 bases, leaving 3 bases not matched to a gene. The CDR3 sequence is CASSQTSGGGHTQYF. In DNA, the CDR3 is TGTGCCAGCAGCCAAACTAGCGGGGGGGGTCATACGCAGTATTTT.

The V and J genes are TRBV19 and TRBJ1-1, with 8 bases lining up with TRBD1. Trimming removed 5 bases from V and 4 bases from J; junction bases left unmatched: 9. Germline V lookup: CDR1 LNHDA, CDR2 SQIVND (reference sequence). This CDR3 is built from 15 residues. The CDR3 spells CASSPRTGSSTEAFF. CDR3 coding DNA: TGTGCCAGTAGTCCCCGGACAGGGAGTTCCACTGAAGCTTTCTTT.

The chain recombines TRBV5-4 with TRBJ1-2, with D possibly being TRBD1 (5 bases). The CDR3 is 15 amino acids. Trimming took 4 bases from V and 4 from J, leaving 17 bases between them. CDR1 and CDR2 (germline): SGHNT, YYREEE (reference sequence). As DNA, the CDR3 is TGTGCCAGCAGCCGAACGGCGGGGGGGGTCTATGGCTACACCTTC. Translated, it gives CASSRTAGGVYGYTF.